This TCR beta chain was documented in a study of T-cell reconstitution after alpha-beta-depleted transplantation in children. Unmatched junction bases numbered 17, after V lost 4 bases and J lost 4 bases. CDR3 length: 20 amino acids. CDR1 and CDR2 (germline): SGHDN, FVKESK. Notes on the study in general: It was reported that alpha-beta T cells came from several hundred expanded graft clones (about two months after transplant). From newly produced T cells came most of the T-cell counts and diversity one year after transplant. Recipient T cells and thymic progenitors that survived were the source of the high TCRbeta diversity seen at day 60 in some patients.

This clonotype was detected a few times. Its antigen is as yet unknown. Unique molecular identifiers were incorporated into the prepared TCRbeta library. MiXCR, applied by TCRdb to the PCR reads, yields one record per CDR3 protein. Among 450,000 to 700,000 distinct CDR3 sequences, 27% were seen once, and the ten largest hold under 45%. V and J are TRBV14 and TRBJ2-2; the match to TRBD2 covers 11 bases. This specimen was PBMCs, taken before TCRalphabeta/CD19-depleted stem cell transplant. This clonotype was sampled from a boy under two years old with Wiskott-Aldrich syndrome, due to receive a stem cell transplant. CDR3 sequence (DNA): TGTGCCAGCAGCCGCGAAACCGGGACTAGCGGAGGAGGGATCACCGGGGAGCTGTTTTTT. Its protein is CASSRETGTSGGGITGELFF. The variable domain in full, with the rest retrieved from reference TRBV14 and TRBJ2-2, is EAGVTQFPSHSVIEKGQTVTLRCDPISGHDNLYWYRRVMGKEIKFLLHFVKESKQDESGMPNNRFLAERTGGTYSTLKVQPAELEDSGVYFCASSRETGTSGGGITGELFFGEGSRLTVL.